The clone carrying this T cell receptor beta chain rates as medium-sized. The data were taken from a study of metastatic and nonmetastatic thyroid tumors. As for the study in general: Comparative analysis of repertoires was undertaken across blood and tumor or nodule tissue obtained from malignant and benign thyroid patients.

TCRdb re-analyzed the PCR reads through MiXCR. The sample yields under 15,000 clones, about 25% seen once. Each patient came to thyroid surgery without any prior treatment (of any kind). Germline assignment: CDR1 MNHEY and CDR2 SVGAGI. This CDR3 region has 15 residues. V gave up 0 bases and J gave up 2 bases, with 8 bases separating them. The sequenced sample consisted of blood. The J gene is TRBJ1-5, the V gene TRBV6-5; D unresolved. The clonotype comes from a female donor with papillary thyroid cancer or a benign thyroid nodule (not recorded which). Some clones in this sample may be carry-over from other donors' samples. CDR3 region: CASSYSNGGNQPQHF. The CDR3 nucleotides are TGTGCCAGCAGTTACTCGAATGGGGGCAATCAGCCCCAGCATTTT.